The present T cell receptor (beta chain) was sequenced within a study of regulatory T cells in long-lasting Graves disease. Germline V gene data show CDR1 as SGHDT and CDR2 as YYEEEE. V lost 4 bases and J lost 5, with 19 bases in between. The CDR3 length is 15 residues. The time point here: persistent/refractory GD, antithyroid drugs over 5 years with positive TRAb. The TCR library was prepared using RNA isolated from PBMCs. CDR3-region Arm-PCR and iRepertoire HTBI primers produced the TCR beta libraries. TCRdb re-called the multiplex PCR reads with MiXCR, one entry per CDR3 protein. The sample comprises approximately 400,000 distinct CDR3 sequences, 20% to 30% of which are singletons, and approximately 26% rests with the top ten.

The chain couples TRBV5-6 to TRBJ2-7, with D possibly matching TRBD1 (8 bases). The clonotype was recovered from a female donor with Graves disease. Sequencing was performed on peripheral blood mononuclear cells (PBMCs), taken when the disease was refractory, from a patient treated with antithyroid drugs. The CDR3 spells CASSQGAGASDEQYF. The CDR3 DNA reads as TGTGCCAGCAGCCAGGGGGCGGGAGCCTCTGACGAGCAGTACTTC.